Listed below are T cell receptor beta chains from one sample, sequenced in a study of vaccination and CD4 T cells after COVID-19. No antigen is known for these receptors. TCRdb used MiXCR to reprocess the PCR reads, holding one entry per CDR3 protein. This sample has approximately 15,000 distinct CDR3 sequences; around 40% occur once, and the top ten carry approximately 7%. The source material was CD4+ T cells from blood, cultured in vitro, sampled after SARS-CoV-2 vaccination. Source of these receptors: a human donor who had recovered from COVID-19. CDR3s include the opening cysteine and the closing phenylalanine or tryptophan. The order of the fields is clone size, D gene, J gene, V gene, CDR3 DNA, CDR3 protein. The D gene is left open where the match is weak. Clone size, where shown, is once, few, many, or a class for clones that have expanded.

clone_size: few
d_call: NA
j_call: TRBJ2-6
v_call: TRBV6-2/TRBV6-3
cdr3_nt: TGTGCCAGCAGTTACTCTGGGGCCAACGTCCTGACTTTC
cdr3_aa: CASSYSGANVLTF

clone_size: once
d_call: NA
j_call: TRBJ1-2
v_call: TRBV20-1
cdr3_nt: TGCAGTGCTAGAGATCCGGGGGCTCAGTGGAGGGGTTATGGCTACACCTTC
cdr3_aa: CSARDPGAQWRGYGYTF

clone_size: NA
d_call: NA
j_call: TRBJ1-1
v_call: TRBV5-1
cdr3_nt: TGCGCCAGCAGCTTCGGGGGAACTGAAGCTTTCTTT
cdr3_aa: CASSFGGTEAFF

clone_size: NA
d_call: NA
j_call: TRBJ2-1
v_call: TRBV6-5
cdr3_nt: TGTGCCAGCAGTTACTCGGGAATAGGAGGGGTCTACAATGAGCAGTTCTTC
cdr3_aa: CASSYSGIGGVYNEQFF

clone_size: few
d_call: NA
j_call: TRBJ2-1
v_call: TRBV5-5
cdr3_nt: TGTGCCAGCAGCTTAGGGTGGGGCTCCTACAATGAGCAGTTCTTC
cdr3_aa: CASSLGWGSYNEQFF

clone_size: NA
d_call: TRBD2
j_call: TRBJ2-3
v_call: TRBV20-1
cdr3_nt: TGCAGTGCTGGCGGACTAGCAGCCGATACGCAGTATTTT
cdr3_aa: CSAGGLAADTQYF

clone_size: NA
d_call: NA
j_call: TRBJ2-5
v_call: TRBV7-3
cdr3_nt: TGTGCCAGCAGCTTAACAGGTGGCGAGACCCAGTACTTC
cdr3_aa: CASSLTGGETQYF

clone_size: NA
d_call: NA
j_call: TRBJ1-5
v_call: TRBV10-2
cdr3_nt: TGCGCCAGCAGTGAAGCAGGGAATCAGCCCCAGCATTTT
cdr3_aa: CASSEAGNQPQHF

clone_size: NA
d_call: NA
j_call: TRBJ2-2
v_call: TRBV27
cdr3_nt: TGTGCCAGCAGTTTATCCACCTACACCGGGGAGCTGTTTTTT
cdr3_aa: CASSLSTYTGELFF

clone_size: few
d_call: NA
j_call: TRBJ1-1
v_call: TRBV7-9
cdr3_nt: TGTGCCAGCAGGGCCTTATTGGGGGGACCTGAAGCTTTCTTT
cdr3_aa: CASRALLGGPEAFF

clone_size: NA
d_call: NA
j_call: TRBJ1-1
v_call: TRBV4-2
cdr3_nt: TGTGCCAGCAGCCAAGCCCCAGGGAGAGTCACTGAAGCTTTCTTT
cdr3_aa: CASSQAPGRVTEAFF

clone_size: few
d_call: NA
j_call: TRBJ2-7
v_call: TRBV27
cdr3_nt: TGTGCCAGCAGTTACGACGGCGAGCAGTACTTC
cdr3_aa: CASSYDGEQYF

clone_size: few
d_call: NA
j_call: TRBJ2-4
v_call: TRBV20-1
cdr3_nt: TGCAGTGCCCAGAGGCAGGCGGGCATTCAGTACTTC
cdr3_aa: CSAQRQAGIQYF

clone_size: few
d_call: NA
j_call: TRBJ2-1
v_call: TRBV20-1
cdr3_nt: TGCAGTGCTAGAGATCAGGGAAGGCAACGCTACAATGAGCAGTTCTTC
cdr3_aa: CSARDQGRQRYNEQFF

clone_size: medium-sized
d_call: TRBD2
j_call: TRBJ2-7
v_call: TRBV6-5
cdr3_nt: TGTGCCAGCAGTTACAGTCTAGCGGGAGAAAGGAGCGAGCAGTACTTC
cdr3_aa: CASSYSLAGERSEQYF

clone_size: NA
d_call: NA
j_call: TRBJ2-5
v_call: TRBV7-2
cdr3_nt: TGTGCCAGCAGCGTTGACTACCAAGAGACCCAGTACTTC
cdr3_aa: CASSVDYQETQYF

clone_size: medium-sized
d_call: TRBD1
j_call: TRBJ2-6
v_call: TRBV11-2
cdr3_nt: TGTGCCAGCACCAGGGGACAGGGGAAATCTGGGGCCAACGTCCTGACTTTC
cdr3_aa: CASTRGQGKSGANVLTF

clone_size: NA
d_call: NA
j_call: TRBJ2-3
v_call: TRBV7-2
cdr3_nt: TGTGCCAGCAGCCCTTGGGGCAGGGGGACTAGCACAGATACGCAGTATTTT
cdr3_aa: CASSPWGRGTSTDTQYF

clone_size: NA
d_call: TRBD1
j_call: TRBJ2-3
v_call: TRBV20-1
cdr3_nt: TGCAGTGCTAGACACAGGGGGGTGGGTGGCACAGATACGCAGTATTTT
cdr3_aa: CSARHRGVGGTDTQYF

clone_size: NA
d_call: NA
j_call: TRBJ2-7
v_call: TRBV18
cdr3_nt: TGTGCCAGCTCACCAGTTCCCCTTTCCGAGCAGTACTTC
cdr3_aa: CASSPVPLSEQYF

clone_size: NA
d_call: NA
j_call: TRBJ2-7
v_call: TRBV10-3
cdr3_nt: TGTGCCACCGCTCCCGAGCGCGTAACATCCTACGAGCAGTACTTC
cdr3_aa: CATAPERVTSYEQYF

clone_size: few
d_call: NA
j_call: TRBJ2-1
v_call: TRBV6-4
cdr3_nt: TGTGCCAGCAGGGAGCAGTTCTTC
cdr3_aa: CASREQFF

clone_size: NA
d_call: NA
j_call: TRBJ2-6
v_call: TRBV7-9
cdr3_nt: TGTGCCAGCAGCTTAGGCATACAGGGCACTGGGGCCAACGTCCTGACTTTC
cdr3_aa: CASSLGIQGTGANVLTF

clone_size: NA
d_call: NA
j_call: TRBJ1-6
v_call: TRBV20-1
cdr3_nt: TGCAGTGCTAGTCGCTCGCTGACAGCCTATTCACCCCTCCACTTT
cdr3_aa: CSASRSLTAYSPLHF

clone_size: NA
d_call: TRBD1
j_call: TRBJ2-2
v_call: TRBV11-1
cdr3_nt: TGTGCCAGCAGAAAAACAGGGGGCTGGGCCGGGGAGCTGTTTTTT
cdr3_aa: CASRKTGGWAGELFF

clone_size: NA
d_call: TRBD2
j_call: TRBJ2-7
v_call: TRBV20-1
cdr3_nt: TGCAGTGCTACCGGACTAGTCTACGAGCAGTACTTC
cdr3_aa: CSATGLVYEQYF

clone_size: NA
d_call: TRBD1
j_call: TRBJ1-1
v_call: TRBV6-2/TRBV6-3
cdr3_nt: TGTGCCAGCAGGGGGACAGGGAGCACTGAAGCTTTCTTT
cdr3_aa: CASRGTGSTEAFF

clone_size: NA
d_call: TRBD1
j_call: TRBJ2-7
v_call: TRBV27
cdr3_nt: TGTGCCAGCAGTTTCGGCCGGGACAGTGACTTTTCTACGAAGCAGTACTTC
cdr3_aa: CASSFGRDSDFSTKQYF

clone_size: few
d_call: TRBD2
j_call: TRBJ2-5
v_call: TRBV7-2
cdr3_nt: TGTGCCAGCAGCTTAGCTGGGACTAATATAGGGACCCAGTACTTC
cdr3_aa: CASSLAGTNIGTQYF

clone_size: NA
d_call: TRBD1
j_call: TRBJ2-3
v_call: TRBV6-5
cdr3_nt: TGTGCCAGCAGTTACCGACAGGGGAGTACTGATACGCAGTATTTT
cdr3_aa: CASSYRQGSTDTQYF

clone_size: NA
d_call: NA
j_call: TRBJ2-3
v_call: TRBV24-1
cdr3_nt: TGTGCCACCAGTGACGGGAGCACAGATACGCAGTATTTT
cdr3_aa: CATSDGSTDTQYF

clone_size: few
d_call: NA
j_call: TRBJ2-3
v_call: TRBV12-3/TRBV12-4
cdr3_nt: TGTGCCAGCAGTTTAGGAGGCATGCAGGATACGCAGTATTTT
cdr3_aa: CASSLGGMQDTQYF

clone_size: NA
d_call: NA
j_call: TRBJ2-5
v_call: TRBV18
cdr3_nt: TGTGCCAGCTCACCAGGGGGGCGGTCTTCGGGCGTGGAGACCCAGTACTTC
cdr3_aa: CASSPGGRSSGVETQYF

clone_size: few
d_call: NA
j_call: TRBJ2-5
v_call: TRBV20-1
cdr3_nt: TGCAGTGCTCCGGGGGCCCAGGGCTTCCAAGAGACCCAGTACTTC
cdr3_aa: CSAPGAQGFQETQYF

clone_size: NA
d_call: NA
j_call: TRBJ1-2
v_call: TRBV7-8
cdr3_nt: TGTGCCAGCAGCTTAGCGCGCTCCCACTACAGGATCTATGGCTACACCTTC
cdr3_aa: CASSLARSHYRIYGYTF

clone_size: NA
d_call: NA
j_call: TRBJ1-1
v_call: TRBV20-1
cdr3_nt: TGCAGTGCCCCACTCAGGGAGGGCGGTCACACTGAAGCTTTCTTT
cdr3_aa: CSAPLREGGHTEAFF

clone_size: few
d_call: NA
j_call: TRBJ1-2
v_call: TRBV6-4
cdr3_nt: TGTGCCAGCAGTGACACCTTTCAAGGGGGAGGCAATGGCTACACCTTC
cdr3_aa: CASSDTFQGGGNGYTF

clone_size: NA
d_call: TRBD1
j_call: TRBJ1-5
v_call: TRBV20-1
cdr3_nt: TGCAGTGCTAGAGATTCCGGGACAGGGCGTCAGCCCCAGCATTTT
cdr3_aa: CSARDSGTGRQPQHF

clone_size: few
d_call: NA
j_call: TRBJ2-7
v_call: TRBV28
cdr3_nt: TGTGCCAGCAGTGAAGGGGGGAGGTCCTACGAGCAGTACTTC
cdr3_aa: CASSEGGRSYEQYF

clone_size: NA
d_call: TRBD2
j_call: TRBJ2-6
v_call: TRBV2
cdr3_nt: TGTGCCAGCAGTGATGGGCTAGCGGTATCCTCTGGGGCCAACGTCCTGACTTTC
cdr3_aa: CASSDGLAVSSGANVLTF

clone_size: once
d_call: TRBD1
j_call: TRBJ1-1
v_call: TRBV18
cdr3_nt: TGTGCCAGCTCACCAGATAGGGACAGATTGAACACTGAAGCTTTCTTT
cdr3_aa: CASSPDRDRLNTEAFF

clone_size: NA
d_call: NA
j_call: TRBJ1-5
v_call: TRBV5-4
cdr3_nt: TGTGCCAGCAGCCAGGACAATATCCAGCCCCAGCATTTT
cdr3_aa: CASSQDNIQPQHF

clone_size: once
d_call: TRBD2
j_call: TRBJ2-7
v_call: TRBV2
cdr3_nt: TGTGCCAGCAGCCCGGGACTACCAGCCTACGAGCAGTACTTC
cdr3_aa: CASSPGLPAYEQYF

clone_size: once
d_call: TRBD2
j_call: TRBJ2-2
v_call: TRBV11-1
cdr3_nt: TGTGCCAGCAGCTTGGGGACTAGCCTCGACACCGGGGAGCTGTTTTTT
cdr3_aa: CASSLGTSLDTGELFF

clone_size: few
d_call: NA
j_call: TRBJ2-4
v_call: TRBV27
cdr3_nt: TGTGCCAGCAGTTTTGCAGTGAAATACTTAGCGGAAAACATTCAGTACTTC
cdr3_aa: CASSFAVKYLAENIQYF

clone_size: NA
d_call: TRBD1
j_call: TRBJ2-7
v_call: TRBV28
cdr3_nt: TGTGCCAGCAGTTTATCGGACAGGGACGAGCAGTACTTC
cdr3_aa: CASSLSDRDEQYF